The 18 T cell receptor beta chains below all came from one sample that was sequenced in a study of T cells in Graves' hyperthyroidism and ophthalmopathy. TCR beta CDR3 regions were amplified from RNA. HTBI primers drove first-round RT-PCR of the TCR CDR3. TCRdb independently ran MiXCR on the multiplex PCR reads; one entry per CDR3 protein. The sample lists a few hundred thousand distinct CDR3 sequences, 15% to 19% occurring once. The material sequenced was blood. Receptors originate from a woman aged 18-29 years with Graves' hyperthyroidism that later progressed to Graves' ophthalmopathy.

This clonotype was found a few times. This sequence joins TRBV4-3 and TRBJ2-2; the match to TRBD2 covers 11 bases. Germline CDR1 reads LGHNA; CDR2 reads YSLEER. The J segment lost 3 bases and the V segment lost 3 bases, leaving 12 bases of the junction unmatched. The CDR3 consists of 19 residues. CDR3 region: CASSHLLAGVGIYTGELFF. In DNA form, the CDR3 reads TGCGCCAGCAGCCACCTACTAGCGGGAGTTGGGATCTACACCGGGGAGCTGTTTTTT.

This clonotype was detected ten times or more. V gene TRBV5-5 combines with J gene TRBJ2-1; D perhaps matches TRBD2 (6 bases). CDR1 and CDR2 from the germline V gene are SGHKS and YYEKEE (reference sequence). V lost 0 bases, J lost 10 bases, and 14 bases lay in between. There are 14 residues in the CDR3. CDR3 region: CASSLGGGKGEQFF. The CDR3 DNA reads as TGTGCCAGCAGCTTGGGGGGCGGGAAGGGGGAGCAGTTCTTC. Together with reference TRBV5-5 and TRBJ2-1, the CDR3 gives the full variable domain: DAGVTQSPTHLIKTRGQQVTLRCSPISGHKSVSWYQQVLGQGPQFIFQYYEKEERGRGNFPDRFSARQFPNYSSELNVNALLLGDSALYLCASSLGGGKGEQFFGPGTRLTVL.

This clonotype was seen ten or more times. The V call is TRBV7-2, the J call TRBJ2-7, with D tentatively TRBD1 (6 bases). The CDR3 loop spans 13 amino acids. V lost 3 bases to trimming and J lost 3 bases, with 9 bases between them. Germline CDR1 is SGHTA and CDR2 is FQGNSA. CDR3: CASSFLQGYEQYF. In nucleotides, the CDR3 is TGTGCCAGCAGCTTCCTACAGGGCTACGAGCAGTACTTC.

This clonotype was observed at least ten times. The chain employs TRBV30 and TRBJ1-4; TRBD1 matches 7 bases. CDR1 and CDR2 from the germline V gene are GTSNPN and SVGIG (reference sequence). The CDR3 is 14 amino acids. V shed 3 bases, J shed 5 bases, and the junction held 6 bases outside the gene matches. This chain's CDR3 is CAWSVTGFNEKLFF. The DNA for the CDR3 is TGTGCCTGGAGCGTGACAGGGTTCAATGAAAAACTGTTTTTT.

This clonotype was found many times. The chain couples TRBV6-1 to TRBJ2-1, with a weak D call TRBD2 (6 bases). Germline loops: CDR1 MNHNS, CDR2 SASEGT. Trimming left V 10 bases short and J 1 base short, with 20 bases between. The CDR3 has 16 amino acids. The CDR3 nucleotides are TGTGCCACCACCTGGGCGGAGGGTAGTTCCTACAATGAGCAGTTCTTC. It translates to CATTWAEGSSYNEQFF.

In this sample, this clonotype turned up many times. CDR3 nucleotides: TGTGCCAGCAGATTGGACGGTGAAGCTTTCTTT. Translation gives CASRLDGEAFF. This chain connects TRBV2 to TRBJ1-1; D remains unclear. V was clipped by 6 bases and J by 7 bases, with 9 bases between them. The CDR3 length is 11 residues. The V gene's germline CDR1 is SNHLY and CDR2 FYNNEI. The full variable domain, in which reference TRBV2 and TRBJ1-1 provide the parts outside the CDR3, is EPEVTQTPSHQVTQMGQEVILRCVPISNHLYFYWYRQILGQKVEFLVSFYNNEISEKSEIFDDQFSVERPDGSNFTLKIRSTKLEDSAMYFCASRLDGEAFFGQGTRLTVV.

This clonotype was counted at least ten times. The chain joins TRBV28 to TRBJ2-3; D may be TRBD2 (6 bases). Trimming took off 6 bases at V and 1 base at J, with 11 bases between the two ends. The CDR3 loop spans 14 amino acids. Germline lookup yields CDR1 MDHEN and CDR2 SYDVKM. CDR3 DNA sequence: TGTGCCAGCAGCTTGGGCGGGGGCACAGATACGCAGTATTTT. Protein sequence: CASSLGGGTDTQYF.

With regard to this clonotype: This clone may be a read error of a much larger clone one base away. CDR3 residues: CSVVVDGQTYEQYF. In DNA form, the CDR3 reads TGCAGCGTTGTTGTCGATGGGCAGACCTACGAGCAGTACTTC. The chain is built from TRBV29-1 and TRBJ2-7; D uncertain. The germline CDR1 and CDR2 sequences are SQVTM and ANQGSEA. Trimming removed 4 bases from V and 2 bases from J, with 15 bases in between. The CDR3 has 14 amino acids.

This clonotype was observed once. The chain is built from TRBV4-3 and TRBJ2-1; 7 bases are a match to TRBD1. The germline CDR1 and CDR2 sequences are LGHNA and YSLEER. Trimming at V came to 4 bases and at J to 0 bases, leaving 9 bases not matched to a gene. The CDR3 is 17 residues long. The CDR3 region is CASSPEPTGSSYNEQFF. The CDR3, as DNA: TGCGCCAGCAGCCCCGAACCGACAGGGAGCTCCTACAATGAGCAGTTCTTC.

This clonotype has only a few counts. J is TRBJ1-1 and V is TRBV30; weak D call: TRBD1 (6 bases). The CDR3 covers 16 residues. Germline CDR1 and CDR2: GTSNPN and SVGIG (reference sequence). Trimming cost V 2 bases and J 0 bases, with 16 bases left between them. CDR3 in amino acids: CAWSPGGRFMNTEAFF. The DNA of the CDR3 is TGTGCCTGGAGTCCCGGGGGCAGATTCATGAACACTGAAGCTTTCTTT. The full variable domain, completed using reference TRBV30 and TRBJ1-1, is SQTIHQWPATLVQPVGSPLSLECTVEGTSNPNLYWYRQAAGRGLQLLFYSVGIGQISSEVPQNLSASRPQDRQFILSSKKLLLSDSGFYLCAWSPGGRFMNTEAFFGQGTRLTVV.

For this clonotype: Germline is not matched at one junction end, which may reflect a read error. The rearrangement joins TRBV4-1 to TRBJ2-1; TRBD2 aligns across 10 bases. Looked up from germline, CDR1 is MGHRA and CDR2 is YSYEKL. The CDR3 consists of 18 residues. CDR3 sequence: CAGSHLNPPSGRMYEQFF. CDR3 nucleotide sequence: TGCGCCGGCAGCCATCTCAACCCACCTAGCGGGAGAATGTATGAGCAGTTCTTC.

CDR3 protein: CASGRGRAKNIQYF. The CDR3 nucleotides read TGTGCCAGCGGGAGGGGGCGAGCCAAAAACATTCAGTACTTC. This rearrangement joins TRBV19 to TRBJ2-4, with D tentatively TRBD2 (8 bases). CDR1 LNHDA and CDR2 SQIVND come from the germline V gene (reference sequence). The V and J ends lost 9 bases and 0 bases respectively, with 12 bases between them. This CDR3 comprises 14 residues.

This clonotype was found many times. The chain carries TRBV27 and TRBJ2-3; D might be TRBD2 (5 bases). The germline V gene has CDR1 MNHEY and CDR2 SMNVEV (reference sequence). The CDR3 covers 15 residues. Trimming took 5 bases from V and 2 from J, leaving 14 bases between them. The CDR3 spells CASSLIPGYTDTQYF. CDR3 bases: TGTGCCAGCAGTCTAATACCGGGATACACAGATACGCAGTATTTT.

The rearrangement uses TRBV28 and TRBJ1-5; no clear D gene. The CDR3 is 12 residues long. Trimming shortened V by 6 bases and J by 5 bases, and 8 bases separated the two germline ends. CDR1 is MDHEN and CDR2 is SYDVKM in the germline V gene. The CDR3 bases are TGTGCCAGCAGGGATTCTTATCAGCCCCAGCATTTT. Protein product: CASRDSYQPQHF.

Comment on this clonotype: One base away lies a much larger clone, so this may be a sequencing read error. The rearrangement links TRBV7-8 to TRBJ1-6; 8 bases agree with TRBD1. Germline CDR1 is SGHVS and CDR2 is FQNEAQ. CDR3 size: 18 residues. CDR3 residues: CTSSPSDRVVSYNSPLHF. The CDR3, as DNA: TGTACCAGCAGCCCGTCGGACAGGGTGGTATCCTATAATTCACCCCTCCACTTT.

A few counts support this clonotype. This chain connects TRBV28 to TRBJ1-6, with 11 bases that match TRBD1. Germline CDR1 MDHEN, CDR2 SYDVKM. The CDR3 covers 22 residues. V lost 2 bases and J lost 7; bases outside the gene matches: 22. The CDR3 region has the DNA TGTGCCAGCAGTTTAGTCAGGACAGGGGGCTCTACCTCCCTTTTCCTGAATTCACCCCTCCACTTT. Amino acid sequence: CASSLVRTGGSTSLFLNSPLHF.

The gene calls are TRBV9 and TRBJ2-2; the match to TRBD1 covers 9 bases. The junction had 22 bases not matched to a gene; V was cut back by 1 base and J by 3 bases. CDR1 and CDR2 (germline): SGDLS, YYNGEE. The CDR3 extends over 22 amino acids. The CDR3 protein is CASSVSPLTGGASWRYTGELFF. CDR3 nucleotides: TGTGCCAGCAGCGTATCACCACTAACAGGGGGCGCATCATGGAGATACACCGGGGAGCTGTTTTTT.

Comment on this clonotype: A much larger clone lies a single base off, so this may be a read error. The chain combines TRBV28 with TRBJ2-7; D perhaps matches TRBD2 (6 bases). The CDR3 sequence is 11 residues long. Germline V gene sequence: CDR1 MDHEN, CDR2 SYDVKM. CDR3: CTTERGYEQYF. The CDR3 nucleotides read TGTACCACCGAACGGGGGTACGAGCAGTACTTC.